This is a list of T cell receptor beta chains from one sample in a study of blood T cell repertoires in COVID-19. Assay used: immunoSEQ multiplex PCR; TCRdb lists only in-frame clones, some missing. Seen here are approximately 130,000 clones, approximately 89% observed once, and the top ten hold 3.5% to 5%. Sequencing input: peripheral blood. All receptors come from a human donor in a cohort sampled during active COVID-19. Both conserved end residues are part of each CDR3. The order of the fields is V gene, D gene, clone size, J gene, CDR3 protein, CDR3 DNA. A D gene is named only where the DNA matches it firmly. Clone size appears in some rows only: once, few, many, or a class for an expanded clone.

v_call: TRBV9
d_call: TRBD2
clone_size: NA
j_call: TRBJ2-1
cdr3_aa: CASSFSGRGSLNEQFF
cdr3_nt: TGTGCCAGCAGCTTTAGCGGGAGAGGGTCCCTCAATGAGCAGTTCTTC

v_call: TRBV2
d_call: TRBD2
clone_size: NA
j_call: TRBJ2-1
cdr3_aa: CASKGSGGGGNEQFF
cdr3_nt: TGTGCCAGCAAGGGGAGCGGGGGTGGGGGCAATGAGCAGTTCTTC

v_call: TRBV12-3/TRBV12-4
d_call: NA
clone_size: NA
j_call: TRBJ1-5
cdr3_aa: CASLGGREPQHF
cdr3_nt: TGTGCCAGCCTTGGGGGGAGAGAGCCCCAGCATTTT

v_call: TRBV30
d_call: NA
clone_size: NA
j_call: TRBJ1-6
cdr3_aa: CAWSVGQGGSPLHF
cdr3_nt: TGTGCCTGGAGTGTTGGTCAGGGAGGGTCACCCCTCCACTTT

v_call: TRBV7-2
d_call: TRBD1
clone_size: NA
j_call: TRBJ1-5
cdr3_aa: CASSHRQGSQPQHF
cdr3_nt: TGTGCCAGCAGCCACCGACAGGGGAGTCAGCCCCAGCATTTT

v_call: TRBV7-2
d_call: TRBD2
clone_size: NA
j_call: TRBJ2-1
cdr3_aa: CASSLNSGRGYNEQFF
cdr3_nt: TGTGCCAGCAGCTTAAATAGCGGGAGGGGATACAATGAGCAGTTCTTC

v_call: TRBV5-1
d_call: NA
clone_size: NA
j_call: TRBJ2-7
cdr3_aa: CASSLSYRDYEQYF
cdr3_nt: TGCGCCAGCAGCTTGTCTTACAGGGACTACGAGCAGTACTTC

v_call: TRBV27
d_call: TRBD2
clone_size: NA
j_call: TRBJ2-2
cdr3_aa: CASRSLAGATTGELFF
cdr3_nt: TGTGCCAGCAGATCACTAGCGGGGGCCACAACCGGGGAGCTGTTTTTT

v_call: TRBV3-1/TRBV3-2
d_call: TRBD1
clone_size: NA
j_call: TRBJ1-2
cdr3_aa: CASSQEGQGNYGYTF
cdr3_nt: TGTGCCAGCAGCCAAGAGGGACAGGGGAACTATGGCTACACCTTC

v_call: TRBV15
d_call: NA
clone_size: many
j_call: TRBJ1-5
cdr3_aa: CATSSKWEGNQPQHF
cdr3_nt: TGTGCCACCAGCAGCAAGTGGGAGGGGAATCAGCCCCAGCATTTT

v_call: TRBV20-1
d_call: TRBD1
clone_size: NA
j_call: TRBJ2-7
cdr3_aa: CSASRGRSGPYEQYF
cdr3_nt: TGCAGTGCTAGTAGGGGGCGGTCAGGCCCCTACGAGCAGTACTTC

v_call: TRBV19
d_call: TRBD1
clone_size: NA
j_call: TRBJ2-1
cdr3_aa: CASSIVGTGGSEQFF
cdr3_nt: TGTGCCAGTAGTATAGTAGGGACAGGGGGGTCGGAGCAGTTCTTC

v_call: TRBV6-5
d_call: NA
clone_size: NA
j_call: TRBJ1-2
cdr3_aa: CASTLALQGSGYTF
cdr3_nt: TGTGCCAGCACCCTGGCCTTACAGGGATCTGGCTACACCTTC

v_call: TRBV3-1/TRBV3-2
d_call: TRBD1
clone_size: NA
j_call: TRBJ2-3
cdr3_aa: CASSQKEGTGTADTQYF
cdr3_nt: TGTGCCAGCAGCCAAAAAGAAGGGACAGGGACGGCAGATACGCAGTATTTT

v_call: TRBV18
d_call: NA
clone_size: NA
j_call: TRBJ1-2
cdr3_aa: CASSPDSNYGYTF
cdr3_nt: TGTGCCAGCTCACCTGACAGCAACTATGGCTACACCTTC

v_call: TRBV6-6
d_call: TRBD1
clone_size: NA
j_call: TRBJ1-2
cdr3_aa: CASSLDRGRGYGYTF
cdr3_nt: TGTGCCAGCAGTCTTGACAGGGGTAGAGGCTATGGCTACACCTTC

v_call: TRBV19
d_call: NA
clone_size: few
j_call: TRBJ2-3
cdr3_aa: CASSLLRSFTDTQYF
cdr3_nt: TGTGCCAGTAGTTTGTTGCGGAGCTTCACAGATACGCAGTATTTT

v_call: TRBV5-5
d_call: NA
clone_size: NA
j_call: TRBJ2-1
cdr3_aa: CASSLVETTRGEQFF
cdr3_nt: TGTGCCAGCAGCTTAGTCGAGACGACTCGGGGTGAGCAGTTCTTC

v_call: TRBV7-9
d_call: NA
clone_size: NA
j_call: TRBJ1-2
cdr3_aa: CASSRFRDSGYTF
cdr3_nt: TGTGCCAGCAGCCGGTTCAGGGATAGCGGCTACACCTTC

v_call: TRBV7-9
d_call: TRBD2
clone_size: NA
j_call: TRBJ2-3
cdr3_aa: CASSLVSGGDTDTQYF
cdr3_nt: TGTGCCAGCAGCTTAGTGTCGGGGGGGGACACAGATACGCAGTATTTT

v_call: TRBV9
d_call: NA
clone_size: NA
j_call: TRBJ1-1
cdr3_aa: CASSPSRGVNTEAFF
cdr3_nt: TGTGCCAGCAGCCCCAGCAGGGGCGTTAACACTGAAGCTTTCTTT

v_call: TRBV18
d_call: TRBD1
clone_size: once
j_call: TRBJ1-6
cdr3_aa: CASSPRGQADSPLHF
cdr3_nt: TGTGCCAGCTCTCCACGGGGACAGGCGGATTCACCCCTCCACTTT

v_call: TRBV7-2
d_call: TRBD1
clone_size: NA
j_call: TRBJ1-5
cdr3_aa: CASAPQGARNQPQHF
cdr3_nt: TGTGCCAGCGCGCCCCAGGGGGCGAGGAATCAGCCCCAGCATTTT

v_call: TRBV16
d_call: TRBD1
clone_size: NA
j_call: TRBJ1-5
cdr3_aa: CASSPTGGNQPQHF
cdr3_nt: TGTGCCAGCAGCCCAACAGGGGGCAATCAGCCCCAGCATTTT

v_call: TRBV6-1
d_call: TRBD1
clone_size: NA
j_call: TRBJ1-6
cdr3_aa: CASSAYGQGPIPGNSPLHF
cdr3_nt: TGTGCCAGCAGTGCCTACGGACAGGGACCTATACCAGGGAATTCACCCCTCCACTTT

v_call: TRBV5-6
d_call: TRBD1
clone_size: NA
j_call: TRBJ2-5
cdr3_aa: CASSRQGTKETQYF
cdr3_nt: TGTGCCAGCAGCCGACAGGGGACGAAAGAGACCCAGTACTTC

v_call: TRBV6-5
d_call: TRBD2
clone_size: NA
j_call: TRBJ2-1
cdr3_aa: CASSYSGTTFDEQFF
cdr3_nt: TGTGCCAGCAGTTACTCCGGGACTACGTTTGATGAGCAGTTCTTC

v_call: TRBV7-9
d_call: NA
clone_size: NA
j_call: TRBJ1-1
cdr3_aa: CASSTAGTYYTEAFF
cdr3_nt: TGTGCCAGCAGCACAGCCGGGACTTACTACACTGAAGCTTTCTTT

v_call: TRBV5-1
d_call: NA
clone_size: once
j_call: TRBJ2-1
cdr3_aa: CASSINPGEVGNEQFF
cdr3_nt: TGCGCCAGCAGCATTAACCCGGGGGAGGTGGGGAATGAGCAGTTCTTC

v_call: TRBV7-2
d_call: TRBD1
clone_size: NA
j_call: TRBJ1-1
cdr3_aa: CASRRTGGSEAFF
cdr3_nt: TGTGCCAGCAGGAGAACAGGGGGTAGTGAAGCTTTCTTT

v_call: TRBV11-2
d_call: TRBD1
clone_size: NA
j_call: TRBJ2-5
cdr3_aa: CASSLQLQGETQYF
cdr3_nt: TGTGCCAGCAGCTTACAGTTACAGGGGGAGACCCAGTACTTC

v_call: TRBV12-2
d_call: NA
clone_size: NA
j_call: TRBJ2-7
cdr3_aa: CASRLGVAGPAYEQYF
cdr3_nt: TGTGCAAGTCGCTTAGGGGTAGCGGGGCCCGCCTACGAGCAGTACTTC

v_call: TRBV9
d_call: TRBD2
clone_size: NA
j_call: TRBJ2-3
cdr3_aa: CASSFARGGDTQYF
cdr3_nt: TGTGCCAGCAGCTTCGCGCGGGGGGGCGATACGCAGTATTTT